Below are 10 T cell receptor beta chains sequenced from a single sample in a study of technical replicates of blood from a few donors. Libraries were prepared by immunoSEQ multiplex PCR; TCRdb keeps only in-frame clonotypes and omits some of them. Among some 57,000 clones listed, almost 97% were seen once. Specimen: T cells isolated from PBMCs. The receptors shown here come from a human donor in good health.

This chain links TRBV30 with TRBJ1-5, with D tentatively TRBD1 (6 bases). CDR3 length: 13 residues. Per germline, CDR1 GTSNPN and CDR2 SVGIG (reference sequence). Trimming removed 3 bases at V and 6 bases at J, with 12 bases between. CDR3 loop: CAWSRTAGQPQHF. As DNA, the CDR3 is TGTGCCTGGAGCCGGACAGCTGGTCAGCCCCAGCATTTT.

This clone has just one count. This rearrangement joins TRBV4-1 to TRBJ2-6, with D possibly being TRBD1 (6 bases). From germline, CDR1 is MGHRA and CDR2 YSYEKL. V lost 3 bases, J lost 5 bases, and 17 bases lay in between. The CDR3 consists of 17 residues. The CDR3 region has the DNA TGCGCCAGCAGCCAGGAAATACAGGGCCCCTGGGCCAACGTCCTGACTTTC. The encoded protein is CASSQEIQGPWANVLTF.

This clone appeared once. CDR3 loop: CASSEHELGGMNTEAFF. DNA of the CDR3: TGTGCCAGCTCAGAACACGAGCTCGGGGGGATGAACACTGAAGCTTTCTTT. The V call is TRBV18, the J call TRBJ1-1, with D perhaps matching TRBD1 (5 bases). In germline, CDR1 is KGHSH, CDR2 LQKENI. The CDR3 loop spans 17 amino acids. Trimming left V 5 bases short and J 0 bases short, with 19 bases between.

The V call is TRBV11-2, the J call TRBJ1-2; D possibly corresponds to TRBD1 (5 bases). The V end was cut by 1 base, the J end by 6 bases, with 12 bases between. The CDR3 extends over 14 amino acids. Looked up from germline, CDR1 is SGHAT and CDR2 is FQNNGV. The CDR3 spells CASSLGSGGNGYTF. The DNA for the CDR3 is TGTGCCAGCAGCTTAGGGTCGGGGGGAAATGGCTACACCTTC.

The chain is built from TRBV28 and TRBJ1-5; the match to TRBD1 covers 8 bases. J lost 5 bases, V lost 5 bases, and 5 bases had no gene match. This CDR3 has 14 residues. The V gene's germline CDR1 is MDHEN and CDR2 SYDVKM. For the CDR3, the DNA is TGTGCCAGCAGTGGGACACAGGGGGATCAGCCCCAGCATTTT. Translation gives CASSGTQGDQPQHF. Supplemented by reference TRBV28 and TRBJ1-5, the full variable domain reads DVKVTQSSRYLVKRTGEKVFLECVQDMDHENMFWYRQDPGLGLRLIYFSYDVKMKEKGDIPEGYSVSREKKERFSLILESASTNQTSMYLCASSGTQGDQPQHFGDGTRLSIL.

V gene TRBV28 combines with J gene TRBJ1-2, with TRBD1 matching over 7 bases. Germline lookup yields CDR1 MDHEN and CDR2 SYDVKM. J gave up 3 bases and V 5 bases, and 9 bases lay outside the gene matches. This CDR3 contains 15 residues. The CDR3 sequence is CASSTQDRSHYGYTF. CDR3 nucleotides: TGTGCCAGCAGTACCCAGGACAGGTCCCACTATGGCTACACCTTC.

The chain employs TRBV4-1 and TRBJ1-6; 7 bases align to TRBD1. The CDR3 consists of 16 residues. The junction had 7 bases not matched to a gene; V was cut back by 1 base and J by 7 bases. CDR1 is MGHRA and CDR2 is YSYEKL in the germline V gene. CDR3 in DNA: TGCGCCAGCAGCCAAGGGAGGCGGGACAGCAATTCACCCCTCCACTTT. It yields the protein CASSQGRRDSNSPLHF.

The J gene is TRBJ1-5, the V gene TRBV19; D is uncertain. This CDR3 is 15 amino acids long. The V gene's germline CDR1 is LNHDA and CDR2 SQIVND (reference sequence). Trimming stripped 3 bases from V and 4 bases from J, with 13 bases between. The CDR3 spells CASSISGMDNQPQHF. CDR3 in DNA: TGTGCCAGTAGTATTTCCGGGATGGATAATCAGCCCCAGCATTTT.

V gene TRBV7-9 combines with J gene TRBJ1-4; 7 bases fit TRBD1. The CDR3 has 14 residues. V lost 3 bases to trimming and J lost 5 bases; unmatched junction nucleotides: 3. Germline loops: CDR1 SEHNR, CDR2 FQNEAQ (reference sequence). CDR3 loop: CASSFGTENEKLFF. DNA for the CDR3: TGTGCCAGCAGCTTCGGGACAGAAAATGAAAAACTGTTTTTT.

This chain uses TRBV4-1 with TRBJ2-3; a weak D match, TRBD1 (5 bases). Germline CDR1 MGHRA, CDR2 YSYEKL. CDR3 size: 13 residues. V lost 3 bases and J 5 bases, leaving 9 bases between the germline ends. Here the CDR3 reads CASSHPRGDTQYF. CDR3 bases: TGCGCCAGCAGCCATCCAAGGGGAGATACGCAGTATTTT.